This TCR beta chain was recorded in a study of metastatic and nonmetastatic thyroid tumors. Study at large: Comparative analysis of repertoires was undertaken across blood and tumor or nodule tissue obtained from malignant and benign thyroid patients.

From the PCR reads, TCRdb re-called clones with MiXCR. The table lists about 70,000 clones, roughly 18% of them singletons. With V trimmed by 0 bases and J by 2 bases, 6 bases remained unmatched. CDR1 is LGHNT, CDR2 FRNRAP, per germline. This CDR3 contains 17 residues. Thyroid surgery was preceded by no treatment in any patient. This clone was recorded at least ten times. Its antigen is undetermined. Points from the study as a whole: As reported, TCR beta diversity in blood and tumor was significantly higher in malignant thyroid tumors than in benign nodules.

The TCR was taken from a female donor with papillary thyroid cancer or a benign thyroid nodule (not recorded which). Some clones in this sample may be carry-over from other donors' samples. V is TRBV12-5 and J is TRBJ2-1; 8 nucleotides match TRBD2. Sequences were obtained from blood. This CDR3 reads CASGLVRVAGPYNEQFF. The DNA of the CDR3 is TGTGCTAGTGGTTTGGTAAGGGTAGCGGGGCCCTACAATGAGCAGTTCTTC.